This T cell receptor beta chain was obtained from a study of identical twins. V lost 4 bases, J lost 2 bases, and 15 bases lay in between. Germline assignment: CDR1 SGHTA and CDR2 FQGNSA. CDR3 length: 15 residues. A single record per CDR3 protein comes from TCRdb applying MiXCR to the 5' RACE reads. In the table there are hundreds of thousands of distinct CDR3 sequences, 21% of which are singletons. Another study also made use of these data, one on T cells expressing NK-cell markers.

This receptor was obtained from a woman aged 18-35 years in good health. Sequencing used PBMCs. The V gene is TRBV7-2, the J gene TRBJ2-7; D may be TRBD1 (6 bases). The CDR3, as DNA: TGTGCCAGCAGCTCCCAGACAGGAGCACCCTACGAGCAGTACTTC. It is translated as CASSSQTGAPYEQYF.